This is a list of T cell receptor beta chains from one sample in a study of type 1 regulatory T cells. TCRdb fed the reads into MiXCR, producing one record per CDR3 protein. Among 80,000 to 100,000 distinct CDR3 sequences listed, roughly 31% were seen once. Sequenced input: CD4+ T cells, either the whole sample or a sorted fraction (not recorded which). These receptors were taken from a human donor in good health. The CDR3 runs from the conserved cysteine through the conserved F or W. D genes are given only for firm matches. The size of a clone is reported for some rows only, either as once, few or many, or as a class for expanded clones.

abundance	v_gene	d_gene	j_gene	len	CDR3aa	CDR3nt
few	TRBV7-8	-	TRBJ2-7	14	CASSLGDGIYEQYF	TGTGCCAGCAGCCTGGGGGACGGAATTTACGAGCAGTACTTC
few	TRBV20-1	-	TRBJ2-3	13	CSHRDTLTDTQYF	TGCAGTCACCGGGACACCCTCACAGATACGCAGTATTTT
few	TRBV6-1	-	TRBJ2-3	13	CASSEGLSDTQYF	TGTGCCAGCAGTGAAGGACTCTCAGATACGCAGTATTTT
-	TRBV5-1	-	TRBJ1-6	15	CASSLEGRANSPLHF	TGCGCCAGCAGCTTGGAGGGCAGGGCAAATTCACCCCTCCACTTT
few	TRBV7-2	-	TRBJ2-5	16	CASSLMGGSDRETQYF	TGTGCCAGCAGTTTGATGGGCGGGTCCGACCGGGAGACCCAGTACTTC
-	TRBV7-2	-	TRBJ1-4	15	CASSPDVATNEKLFF	TGTGCCAGCAGCCCGGACGTTGCAACTAATGAAAAACTGTTTTTT
-	TRBV3-1	-	TRBJ1-2	14	CASSAFRGGYGYTF	TGTGCCAGCAGCGCTTTCAGGGGAGGCTATGGCTACACCTTC
-	TRBV5-1	TRBD2	TRBJ2-5	16	CASSLGETSGQETQYF	TGCGCCAGCAGCTTGGGTGAGACTAGCGGCCAAGAGACCCAGTACTTC
-	TRBV4-1	TRBD2	TRBJ2-7	21	CASSQGAQGLGLARSSDEQYF	TGCGCCAGCAGCCAAGGTGCGCAGGGGCTGGGACTAGCCCGGAGCTCGGACGAGCAGTACTTC
-	TRBV15	-	TRBJ1-1	13	CATSREAPGEAFF	TGTGCCACCAGCAGAGAGGCGCCGGGTGAAGCTTTCTTT
many	TRBV12-3/TRBV12-4	-	TRBJ2-7	11	CASSLAFEQYF	TGTGCCAGCAGTTTAGCGTTTGAGCAGTACTTC
-	TRBV12-3/TRBV12-4	-	TRBJ1-3	14	CASSLSGAGNTIYF	TGTGCCAGCAGTTTATCAGGGGCTGGAAACACCATATATTTT
few	TRBV7-2	TRBD2	TRBJ2-3	16	CASSWSSGRPTDTQYF	TGTGCCAGCAGCTGGTCTAGCGGGAGACCCACAGATACGCAGTATTTT
-	TRBV5-1	-	TRBJ1-2	12	CASSFDQEGYTF	TGCGCCAGCAGCTTCGACCAGGAGGGCTACACCTTC
-	TRBV3-1	TRBD2	TRBJ2-5	16	CASSQGRLAGGETQYF	TGTGCCAGCAGCCAAGGGAGACTAGCGGGAGGAGAGACCCAGTACTTC
few	TRBV6-2/TRBV6-3	TRBD2	TRBJ2-7	17	CASSSDLAGAGTYEQYF	TGTGCCAGCAGCTCTGATTTAGCGGGAGCGGGAACCTACGAGCAGTACTTC